The 14 T cell receptor beta chains below were found in one sample sequenced in a study of blood T cell repertoires in COVID-19. TCRdb keeps only in-frame clones here, not all; method: immunoSEQ multiplex PCR. The sample gives some 240,000 clones, roughly 90% of which show up once; about 0.8% is in the top ten. The specimen was peripheral blood. These receptors came from a man between 60 and 75 years old with COVID-19, enrolled during active disease.

V and J are TRBV2 and TRBJ1-1; the match to TRBD1 covers 8 bases. This CDR3 has 14 amino acids. J was trimmed by 4 bases and V by 1 base; bases with no gene match: 2. Germline values: CDR1 SNHLY, CDR2 FYNNEI. CDR3: CASSEVRGPTEAFF. In DNA form, the CDR3 reads TGTGCCAGCAGTGAAGTCAGGGGGCCCACTGAAGCTTTCTTT.

The chain carries TRBV18 and TRBJ1-2; tentative D call: TRBD1 (6 bases). V was clipped by 3 bases and J by 6 bases, with 14 bases between them. The length of the CDR3 is 14 residues. Looked up from germline, CDR1 is KGHSH and CDR2 is LQKENI. CDR3 nucleotide sequence: TGTGCCAGCTCACCCTCCAGGGGAGCGGATGGCTACACCTTC. Residues: CASSPSRGADGYTF.

This clone was counted a single time. The V call is TRBV5-1, the J call TRBJ1-2; TRBD1 is a possible D gene (6 bases). Germline V lookup: CDR1 SGHRS, CDR2 YFSETQ. This CDR3 contains 15 residues. Deletions cut 2 bases from V and 0 bases from J, with 11 bases between. CDR3 protein: CASSLQGVSNYGYTF. CDR3 in DNA: TGCGCCAGCAGCTTACAGGGTGTATCTAACTATGGCTACACCTTC.

The genes are TRBV28 and TRBJ2-2; no firm D call. The germline V gene has CDR1 MDHEN and CDR2 SYDVKM. CDR3 length: 14 residues. The V end lost 7 bases, the J end lost 4 bases, and 13 bases lay between the germline ends. CDR3 sequence (DNA): TGTGCCAGCACCCTACCCGATTTCACCGGGGAGCTGTTTTTT. Protein product: CASTLPDFTGELFF.

Regarding this clone: Other nucleotide sequences from this sample produce the same CDR3. The chain employs TRBV28 and TRBJ1-5; possible D gene TRBD1, 6 bases. The CDR3 loop spans 15 amino acids. Germline V CDR1 and CDR2: MDHEN, SYDVKM. V dropped 2 bases and J dropped 6 bases, with 14 bases sitting between them. Here the CDR3 DNA reads TGTGCCAGCAGTTTAGGGGGGGCCCGAGGTCAGCCCCAGCATTTT. Protein product: CASSLGGARGQPQHF.

Only one count was recorded for this clone. This chain uses TRBV11-1 with TRBJ1-6, with D unresolved. This CDR3 has 16 amino acids. V lost 3 bases to trimming and J lost 0 bases, with 9 bases between them. Germline CDR1 and CDR2: SGHAT and FQDESV (reference sequence). In nucleotides, the CDR3 is TGTGCCAGCAGCTTTACGACAAGCTCCTATAATTCACCCCTCCACTTT. It is translated as CASSFTTSSYNSPLHF.

The chain joins TRBV6-5 to TRBJ2-2; a possible D gene is TRBD1 (6 bases). Germline CDR1 and CDR2: MNHEY and SVGAGI. V lost 10 bases, J lost 0 bases, and 12 bases lay in between. CDR3 length: 14 amino acids. This chain's CDR3 is CATFKGANTGELFF. In DNA, the CDR3 is TGTGCCACCTTCAAGGGGGCGAACACCGGGGAGCTGTTTTTT.

The rearrangement links TRBV27 to TRBJ2-2; no reliable D call. Germline lookup yields CDR1 MNHEY and CDR2 SMNVEV (reference sequence). The V end lost 5 bases, the J end lost 5 bases, and 15 bases lay between the germline ends. The CDR3 covers 15 residues. DNA of the CDR3: TGTGCCAGCAGTCCAAACCCCGCCGGGACCGGGGAGCTGTTTTTT. Translation: CASSPNPAGTGELFF.

The chain uses TRBV29-1 and TRBJ1-2, with 7 bases aligning to TRBD1. CDR1 and CDR2 (germline): SQVTM, ANQGSEA. Germline trimming cut 5 bases from V and 4 bases from J; bases unmatched to any gene: 7. This CDR3 comprises 13 residues. CDR3 residues: CSVKGAPLYGYTF. The CDR3 nucleotides read TGCAGCGTTAAGGGGGCACCCCTCTATGGCTACACCTTC.

This clone was seen once. CDR3 protein: CASSADRDGYTF. CDR3 DNA sequence: TGTGCCAGCAGCGCGGACAGGGATGGCTACACCTTC. The rearrangement links TRBV7-2 to TRBJ1-2; 8 bases map to TRBD1. This CDR3 region has 12 residues. With V trimmed by 5 bases and J by 6 bases, 2 bases remained unmatched. In germline, CDR1 is SGHTA, CDR2 FQGNSA.

The chain couples TRBV12-3 or TRBV12-4 to TRBJ1-5, with no clear D. This CDR3 region has 13 residues. Trimming cost V 3 bases and J 5 bases, with 8 bases left between them. This CDR3 is CASSFEGHQPQHF. The DNA of the CDR3 is TGTGCCAGCAGTTTTGAGGGCCATCAGCCCCAGCATTTT.

In regard to this clone: Additional DNA sequences in this sample encode the identical CDR3. This sequence joins TRBV28 and TRBJ1-5; 7 positions agree with TRBD1. From germline, CDR1 is MDHEN and CDR2 SYDVKM. This CDR3 comprises 15 residues. V lost 6 bases and J lost 0; bases outside the gene matches: 5. DNA for the CDR3: TGTGCCAGCAGCCTCAGGGGGTATAGCAATCAGCCCCAGCATTTT. It specifies CASSLRGYSNQPQHF.

The DNA for the CDR3 is TGCGCCAGCAGCAATTTACCCGCCGGGACAGGGGACACCGGGGAGCTGTTTTTT. It translates to CASSNLPAGTGDTGELFF. The chain uses TRBV5-1 and TRBJ2-2; 10 bases are shared with TRBD1. The CDR3 spans 18 residues. After removal of 4 bases from V and 3 bases from J, the junction contained 12 bases not matched to a gene. Germline V gene lookup returns CDR1 SGHRS and CDR2 YFSETQ.

The CDR3 region has the DNA TGTGCCAGCAGCCAAGATCTTGGGGGGTCCTATGGCTACACCTTC. Amino acid sequence: CASSQDLGGSYGYTF. The chain uses TRBV4-2 and TRBJ1-2; D is possibly TRBD1 (5 bases). Germline-derived CDR1 and CDR2 are LGHNA and YNFKEQ. The CDR3 spans 15 residues. V gave up 0 bases and J gave up 4 bases, with 12 bases separating them.